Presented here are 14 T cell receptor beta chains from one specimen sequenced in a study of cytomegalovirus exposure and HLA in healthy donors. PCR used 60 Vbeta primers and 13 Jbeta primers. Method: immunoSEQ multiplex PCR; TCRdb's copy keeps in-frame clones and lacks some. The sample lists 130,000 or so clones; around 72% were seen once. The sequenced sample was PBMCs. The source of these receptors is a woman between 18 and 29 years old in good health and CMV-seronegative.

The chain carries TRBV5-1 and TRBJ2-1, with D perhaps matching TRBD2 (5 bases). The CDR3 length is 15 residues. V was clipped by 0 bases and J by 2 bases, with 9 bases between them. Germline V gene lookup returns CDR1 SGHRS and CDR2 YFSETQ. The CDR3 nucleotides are TGCGCCAGCAGCTTGGTGGGAGAAGCCTACAATGAGCAGTTCTTC. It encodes CASSLVGEAYNEQFF.

CDR3 amino acids: CASSVLAALATDTQYF. For the CDR3, the DNA is TGTGCCAGCTCAGTACTGGCGGCCCTCGCGACAGATACGCAGTATTTT. The chain combines TRBV18 with TRBJ2-3; no clear D. V gave up 5 bases and J gave up 3 bases, with 18 bases separating them. The CDR3 sequence is 16 residues long. Germline CDR1 is KGHSH and CDR2 is LQKENI.

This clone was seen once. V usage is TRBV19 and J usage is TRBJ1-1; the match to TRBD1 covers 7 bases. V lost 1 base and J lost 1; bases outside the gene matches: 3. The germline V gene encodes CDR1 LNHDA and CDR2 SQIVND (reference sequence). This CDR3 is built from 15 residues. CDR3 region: CASSIGRQGNTEAFF. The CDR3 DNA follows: TGTGCCAGTAGTATAGGGAGACAGGGGAACACTGAAGCTTTCTTT.

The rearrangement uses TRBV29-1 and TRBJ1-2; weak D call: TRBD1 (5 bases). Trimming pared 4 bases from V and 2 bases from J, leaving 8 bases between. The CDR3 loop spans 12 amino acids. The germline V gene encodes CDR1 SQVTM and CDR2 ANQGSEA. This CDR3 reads CSVGGGNYGYTF. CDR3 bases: TGCAGCGTTGGCGGGGGAAACTATGGCTACACCTTC.

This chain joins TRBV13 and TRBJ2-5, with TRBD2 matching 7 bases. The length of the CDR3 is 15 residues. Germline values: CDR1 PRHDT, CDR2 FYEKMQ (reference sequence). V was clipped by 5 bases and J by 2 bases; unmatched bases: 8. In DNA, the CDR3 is TGTGCCAGCAGCCGGGGAGGGGTGTGGCAAGAGACCCAGTACTTC. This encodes CASSRGGVWQETQYF.

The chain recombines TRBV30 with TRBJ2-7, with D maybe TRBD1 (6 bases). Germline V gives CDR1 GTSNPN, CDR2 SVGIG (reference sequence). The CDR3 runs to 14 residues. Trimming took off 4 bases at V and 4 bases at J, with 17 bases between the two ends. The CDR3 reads CAWKSPGHIYEQYF. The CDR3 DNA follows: TGTGCCTGGAAATCCCCGGGACACATATACGAGCAGTACTTC.

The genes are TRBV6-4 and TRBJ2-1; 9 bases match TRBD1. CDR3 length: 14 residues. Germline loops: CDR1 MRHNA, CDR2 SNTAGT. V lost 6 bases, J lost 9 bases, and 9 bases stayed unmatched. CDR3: CASSAQQGAVEQFF. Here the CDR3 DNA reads TGTGCCAGCAGCGCGCAACAGGGGGCCGTTGAGCAGTTCTTC.

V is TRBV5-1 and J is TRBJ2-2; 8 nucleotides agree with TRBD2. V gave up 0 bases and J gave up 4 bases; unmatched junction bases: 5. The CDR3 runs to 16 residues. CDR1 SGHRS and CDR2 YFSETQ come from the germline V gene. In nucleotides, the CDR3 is TGCGCCAGCAGCTTGGGGACTAGCTTAATCACCGGGGAGCTGTTTTTT. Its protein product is CASSLGTSLITGELFF.

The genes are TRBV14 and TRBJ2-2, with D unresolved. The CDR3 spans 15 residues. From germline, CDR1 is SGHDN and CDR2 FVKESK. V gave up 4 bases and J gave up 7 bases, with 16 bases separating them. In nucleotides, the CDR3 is TGTGCCAGCAGCCCCAAGTCTGTGCTCAGCGGGGAGCTGTTTTTT. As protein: CASSPKSVLSGELFF.

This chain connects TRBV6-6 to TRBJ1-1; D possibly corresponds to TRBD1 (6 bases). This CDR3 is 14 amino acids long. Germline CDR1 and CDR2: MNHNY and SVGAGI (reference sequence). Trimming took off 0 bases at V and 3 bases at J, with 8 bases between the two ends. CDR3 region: CASSYSEGDTEAFF. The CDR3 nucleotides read TGTGCCAGCAGTTACTCCGAGGGGGACACTGAAGCTTTCTTT.

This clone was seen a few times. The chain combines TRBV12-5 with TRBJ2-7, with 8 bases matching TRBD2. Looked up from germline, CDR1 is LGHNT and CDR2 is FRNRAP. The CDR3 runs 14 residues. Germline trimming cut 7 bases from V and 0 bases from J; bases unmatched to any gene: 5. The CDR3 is CASALSGNSYEQYF. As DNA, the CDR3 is TGTGCTAGTGCCCTTAGCGGGAACTCCTACGAGCAGTACTTC.

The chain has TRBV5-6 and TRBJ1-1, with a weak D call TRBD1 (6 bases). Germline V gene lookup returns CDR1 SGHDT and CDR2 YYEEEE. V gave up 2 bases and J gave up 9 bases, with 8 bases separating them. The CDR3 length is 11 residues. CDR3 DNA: TGTGCCAGCAGCTTAGGGACACAAGCTTTCTTT. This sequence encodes CASSLGTQAFF. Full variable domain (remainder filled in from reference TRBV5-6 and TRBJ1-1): DAGVTQSPTHLIKTRGQQVTLRCSPKSGHDTVSWYQQALGQGPQFIFQYYEEEERQRGNFPDRFSGHQFPNYSSELNVNALLLGDSALYLCASSLGTQAFFGQGTRLTVV.

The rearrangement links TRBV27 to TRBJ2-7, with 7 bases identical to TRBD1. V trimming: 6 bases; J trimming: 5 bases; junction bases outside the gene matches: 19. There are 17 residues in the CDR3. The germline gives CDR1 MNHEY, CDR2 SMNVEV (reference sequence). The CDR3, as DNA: TGTGCCAGCAGAGGGTTCTGGAGGACAGGCCATAAGGACGAGCAGTACTTC. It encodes CASRGFWRTGHKDEQYF.

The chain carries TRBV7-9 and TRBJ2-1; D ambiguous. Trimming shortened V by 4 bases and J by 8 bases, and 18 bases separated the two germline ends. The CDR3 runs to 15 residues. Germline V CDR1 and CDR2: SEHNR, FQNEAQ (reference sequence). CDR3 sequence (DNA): TGTGCCAGCAGCTCAACAAGAGGCGTTTCGGATGAGCAGTTCTTC. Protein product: CASSSTRGVSDEQFF.